The 7 T cell receptor beta chains listed next were all sequenced from one sample in a study of blood T cells in healthy people across ages. Primers used in a second PCR of roughly 6 to 12 cycles were a sample-barcoded 5' primer and a J-beta primer mix. Each CDR3 protein gets one entry after TCRdb re-called the 5' RACE reads with MiXCR. The data show about 1.8 million distinct CDR3 sequences, around 48% seen once. The material sequenced was blood. Receptors were obtained from a woman aged 35 to 49 in good health.

This clonotype has just a few counts. V gene TRBV9 combines with J gene TRBJ2-5; D ambiguous. The CDR3 consists of 14 residues. The germline V and J ends were trimmed by 4 bases and 1 base, with 11 bases remaining between them. Germline-derived CDR1 and CDR2 are SGDLS and YYNGEE. The CDR3 is CASSNPQSQETQYF. In DNA, the CDR3 is TGTGCCAGCAGCAACCCACAAAGCCAAGAGACCCAGTACTTC.

The V call is TRBV6-2 or TRBV6-3, the J call TRBJ2-7, with a possible D match to TRBD1 (6 bases). CDR1 is MNHEY, CDR2 SVGEGT, per germline. The V gene lost 11 bases and the J gene lost 0 bases, with 20 bases spanning the gap. The CDR3 loop spans 15 amino acids. In nucleotides, the CDR3 is TGTGCCGGCACCGACACGAGACAGGCCTCCTACGAGCAGTACTTC. Translating it yields CAGTDTRQASYEQYF.

A few counts support this clonotype. The chain recombines TRBV29-1 with TRBJ1-5; D may be TRBD1 (6 bases). Germline-derived CDR1 and CDR2 are SQVTM and ANQGSEA. The germline V and J ends were trimmed by 4 bases and 0 bases, with 7 bases remaining between them. CDR3 length equals 13 residues. CDR3 in DNA: TGCAGCGTTGCCAGGGGTAGCAATCAGCCCCAGCATTTT. As protein: CSVARGSNQPQHF.

V gene TRBV10-3 combines with J gene TRBJ2-7; TRBD1 matches 9 bases. Trimming cost V 9 bases and J 4 bases; bases outside gene matches: 13. CDR1 and CDR2 (germline): ENHRY, SYGVKD. The CDR3 covers 15 residues. CDR3 protein: CAMHTPGQGSYEQYF. CDR3 nucleotides: TGTGCCATGCACACTCCGGGACAGGGTAGTTACGAGCAGTACTTC.

In DNA, the CDR3 is TGTGCCAGCAGTAGCGCCTTAGGGGGGGAGCAGTACTTC. Translation: CASSSALGGEQYF. V and J are TRBV28 and TRBJ2-7, with D possibly called TRBD1 or TRBD2 (6 bases each). The V gene's germline CDR1 is MDHEN and CDR2 SYDVKM. V lost 5 bases to trimming and J lost 7 bases, with 15 bases between them. The CDR3 totals 13 residues.

The chain employs TRBV3-1 and TRBJ1-1, with D tentatively TRBD1 (6 bases). Germline V CDR1 and CDR2: LGHDT, YNNKEL (reference sequence). The V and J ends lost 4 bases and 3 bases respectively, with 12 bases between them. The CDR3 has 14 amino acids. CDR3 bases: TGTGCCAGCAGCCCATCCTACAGGGACACTGAAGCTTTCTTT. Translated: CASSPSYRDTEAFF.

The chain couples TRBV7-3 to TRBJ2-1; D might be TRBD1 or TRBD2, each matching 5 bases. Trimming shortened V by 8 bases and J by 2 bases, and 10 bases separated the two germline ends. The CDR3 is 13 amino acids. Germline CDR1 and CDR2: SGHTA and FQGTGA. CDR3 coding DNA: TGTGCCAGCGCTGGGGACCCCTACAATGAGCAGTTCTTC. Its protein product is CASAGDPYNEQFF. The full variable domain, with the rest looked up from reference TRBV7-3 and TRBJ2-1, is GAGVSQTPSNKVTEKGKYVELRCDPISGHTALYWYRQSLGQGPEFLIYFQGTGAADDSGLPNDRFFAVRPEGSVSTLKIQRTERGDSAVYLCASAGDPYNEQFFGPGTRLTVL.